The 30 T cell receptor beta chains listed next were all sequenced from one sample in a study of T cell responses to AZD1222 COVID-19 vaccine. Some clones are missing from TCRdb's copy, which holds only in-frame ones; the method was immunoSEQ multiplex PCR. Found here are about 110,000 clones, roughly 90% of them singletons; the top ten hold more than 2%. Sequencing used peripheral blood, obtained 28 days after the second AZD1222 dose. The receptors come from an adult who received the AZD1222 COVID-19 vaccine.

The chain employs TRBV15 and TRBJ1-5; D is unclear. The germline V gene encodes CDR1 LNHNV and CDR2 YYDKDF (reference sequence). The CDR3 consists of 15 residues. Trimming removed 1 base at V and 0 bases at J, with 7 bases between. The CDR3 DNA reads TGTGCCACCAGCAGAGCCCGTTATAGCAATCAGCCCCAGCATTTT. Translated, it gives CATSRARYSNQPQHF.

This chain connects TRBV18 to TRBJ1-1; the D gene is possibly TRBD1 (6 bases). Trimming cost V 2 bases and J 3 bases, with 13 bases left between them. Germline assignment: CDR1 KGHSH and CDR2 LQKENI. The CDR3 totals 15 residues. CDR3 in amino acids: CASSPIEGEYTEAFF. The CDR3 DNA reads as TGTGCCAGCTCACCAATCGAGGGGGAGTACACTGAAGCTTTCTTT.

The CDR3 here is CASSESRYNEQFF. The DNA for the CDR3 is TGTGCCAGCAGTGAAAGCCGGTACAATGAGCAGTTCTTC. The V call is TRBV6-1, the J call TRBJ2-1; D gene ambiguous. This CDR3 has 13 residues. The V end lost 2 bases, the J end lost 4 bases, and 6 bases lay between the germline ends. CDR1 and CDR2 from the germline V gene are MNHNS and SASEGT.

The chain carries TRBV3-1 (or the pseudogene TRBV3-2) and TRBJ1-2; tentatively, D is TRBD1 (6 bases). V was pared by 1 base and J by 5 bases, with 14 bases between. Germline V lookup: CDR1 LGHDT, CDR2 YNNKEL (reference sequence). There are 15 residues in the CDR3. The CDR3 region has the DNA TGTGCCAGCAGCCAAGTGGGGGGCGTGGGGTATGGCTACACCTTC. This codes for CASSQVGGVGYGYTF.

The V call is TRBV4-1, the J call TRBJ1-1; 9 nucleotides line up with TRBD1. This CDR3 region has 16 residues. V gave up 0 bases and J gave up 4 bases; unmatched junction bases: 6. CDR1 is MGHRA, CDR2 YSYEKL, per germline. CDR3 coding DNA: TGCGCCAGCAGCCAAGAACCTACAGGGGGCGCCACTGAAGCTTTCTTT. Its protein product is CASSQEPTGGATEAFF.

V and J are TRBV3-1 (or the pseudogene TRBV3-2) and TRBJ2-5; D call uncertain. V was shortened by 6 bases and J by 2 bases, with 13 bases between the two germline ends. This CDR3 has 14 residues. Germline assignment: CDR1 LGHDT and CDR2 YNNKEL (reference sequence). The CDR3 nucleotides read TGTGCCAGCAGACATGTAGCCACGCAAGAGACCCAGTACTTC. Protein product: CASRHVATQETQYF.

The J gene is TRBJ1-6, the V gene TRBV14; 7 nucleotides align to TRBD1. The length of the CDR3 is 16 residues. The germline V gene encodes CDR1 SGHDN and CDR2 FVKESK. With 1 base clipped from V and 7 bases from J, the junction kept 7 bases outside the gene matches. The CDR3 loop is CASSQGRDSRNSPLHF. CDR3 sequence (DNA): TGTGCCAGCAGCCAAGGGAGGGACAGCCGAAATTCACCCCTCCACTTT. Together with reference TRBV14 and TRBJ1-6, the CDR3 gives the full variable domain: EAGVTQFPSHSVIEKGQTVTLRCDPISGHDNLYWYRRVMGKEIKFLLHFVKESKQDESGMPNNRFLAERTGGTYSTLKVQPAELEDSGVYFCASSQGRDSRNSPLHFGNGTRLTVT.

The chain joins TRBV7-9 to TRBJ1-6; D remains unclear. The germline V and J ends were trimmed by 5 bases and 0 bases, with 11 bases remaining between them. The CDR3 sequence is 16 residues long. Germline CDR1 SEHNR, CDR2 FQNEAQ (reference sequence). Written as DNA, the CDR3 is TGTGCCAGCAGCCCGTGGGTGGGCTCCTATAATTCACCCCTCCACTTT. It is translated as CASSPWVGSYNSPLHF.

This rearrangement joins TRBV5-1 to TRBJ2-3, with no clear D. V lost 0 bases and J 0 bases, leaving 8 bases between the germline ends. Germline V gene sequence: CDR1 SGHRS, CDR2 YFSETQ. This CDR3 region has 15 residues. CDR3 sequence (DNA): TGCGCCAGCAGCTTGGGCCACACTAGCACAGATACGCAGTATTTT. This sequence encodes CASSLGHTSTDTQYF. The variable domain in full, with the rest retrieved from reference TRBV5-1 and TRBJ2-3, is KAGVTQTPRYLIKTRGQQVTLSCSPISGHRSVSWYQQTPGQGLQFLFEYFSETQRNKGNFPGRFSGRQFSNSRSEMNVSTLELGDSALYLCASSLGHTSTDTQYFGPGTRLTVL.

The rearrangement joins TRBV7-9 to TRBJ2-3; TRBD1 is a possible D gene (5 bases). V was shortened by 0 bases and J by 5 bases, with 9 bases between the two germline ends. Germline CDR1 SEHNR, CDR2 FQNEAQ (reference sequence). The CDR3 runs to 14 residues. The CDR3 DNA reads TGTGCCAGCAGCTTAGCAGGGGTCAGAGATACGCAGTATTTT. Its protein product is CASSLAGVRDTQYF.

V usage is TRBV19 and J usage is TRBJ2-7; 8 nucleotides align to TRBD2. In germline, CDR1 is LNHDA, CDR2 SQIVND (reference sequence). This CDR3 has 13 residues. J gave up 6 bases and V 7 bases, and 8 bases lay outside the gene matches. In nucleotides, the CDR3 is TGTGCCAGTACCCTGACCGGGGGGGCCGAGCAGTACTTC. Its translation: CASTLTGGAEQYF.

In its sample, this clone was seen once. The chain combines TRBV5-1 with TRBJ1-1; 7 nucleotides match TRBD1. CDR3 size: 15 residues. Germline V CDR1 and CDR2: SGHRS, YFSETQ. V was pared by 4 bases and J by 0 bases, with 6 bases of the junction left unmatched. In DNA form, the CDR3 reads TGCGCCAGCAGCGTCAGACAGGGATTGAACACTGAAGCTTTCTTT. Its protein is CASSVRQGLNTEAFF.

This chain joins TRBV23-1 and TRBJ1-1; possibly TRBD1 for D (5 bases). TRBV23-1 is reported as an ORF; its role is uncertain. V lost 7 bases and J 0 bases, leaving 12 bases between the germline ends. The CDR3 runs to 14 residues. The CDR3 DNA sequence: TGCGCCAGCACTCCGGGGCACATGAACACTGAAGCTTTCTTT. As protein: CASTPGHMNTEAFF.

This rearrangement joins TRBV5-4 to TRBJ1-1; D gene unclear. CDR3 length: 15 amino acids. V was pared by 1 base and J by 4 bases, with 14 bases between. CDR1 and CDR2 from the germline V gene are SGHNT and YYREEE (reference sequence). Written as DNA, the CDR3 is TGTGCCAGCAGCTTGTCCCGTCGAGGCCCCACTGAAGCTTTCTTT. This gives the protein CASSLSRRGPTEAFF.

Here the CDR3 reads CASSPDMNTEAFF. DNA of the CDR3: TGTGCCAGCTCACCGGACATGAACACTGAAGCTTTCTTT. The rearrangement uses TRBV18 and TRBJ1-1; tentatively, D is TRBD1 (5 bases). This CDR3 spans 13 amino acids. Trimming took 3 bases from V and 0 from J, leaving 5 bases between them. Germline CDR1 reads KGHSH; CDR2 reads LQKENI.

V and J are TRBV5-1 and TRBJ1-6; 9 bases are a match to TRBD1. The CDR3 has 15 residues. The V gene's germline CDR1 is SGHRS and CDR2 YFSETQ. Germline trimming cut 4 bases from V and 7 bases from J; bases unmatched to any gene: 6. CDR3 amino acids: CASSRGDRANSPLHF. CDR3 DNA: TGCGCCAGCAGCCGTGGGGACAGGGCAAATTCACCCCTCCACTTT.

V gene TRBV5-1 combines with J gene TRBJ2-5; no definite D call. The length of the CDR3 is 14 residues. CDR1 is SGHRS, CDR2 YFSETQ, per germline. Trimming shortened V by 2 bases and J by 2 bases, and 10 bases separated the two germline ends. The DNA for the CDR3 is TGCGCCAGCAGCTTCTTTTCGTCACAAGAGACCCAGTACTTC. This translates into CASSFFSSQETQYF.

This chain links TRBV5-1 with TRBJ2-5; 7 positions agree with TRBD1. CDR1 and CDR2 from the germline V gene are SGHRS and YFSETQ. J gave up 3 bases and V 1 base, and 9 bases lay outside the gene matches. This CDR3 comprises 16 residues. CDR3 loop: CASSLNPTGLKETQYF. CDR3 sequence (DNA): TGCGCCAGCAGCTTGAACCCGACAGGGTTAAAAGAGACCCAGTACTTC.

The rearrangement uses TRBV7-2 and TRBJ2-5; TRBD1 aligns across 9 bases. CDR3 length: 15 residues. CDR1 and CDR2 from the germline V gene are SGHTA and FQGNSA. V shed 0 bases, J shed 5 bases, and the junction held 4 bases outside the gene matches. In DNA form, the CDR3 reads TGTGCCAGCAGCTTAGCGGGACAGGGAACGGAGACCCAGTACTTC. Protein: CASSLAGQGTETQYF.

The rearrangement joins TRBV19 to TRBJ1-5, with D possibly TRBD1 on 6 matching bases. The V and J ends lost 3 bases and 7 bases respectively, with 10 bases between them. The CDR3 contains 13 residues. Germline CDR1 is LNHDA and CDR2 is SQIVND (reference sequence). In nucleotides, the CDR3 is TGTGCCAGTAGTATGGGACAAGGGCAGCCCCAGCATTTT. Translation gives CASSMGQGQPQHF.

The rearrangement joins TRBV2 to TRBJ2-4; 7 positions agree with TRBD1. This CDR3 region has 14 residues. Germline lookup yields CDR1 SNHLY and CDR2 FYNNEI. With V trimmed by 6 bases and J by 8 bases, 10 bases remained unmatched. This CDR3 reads CASSRQGRRDIQYF. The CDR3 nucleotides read TGTGCCAGCAGCAGACAGGGCCGTCGAGACATTCAGTACTTC.

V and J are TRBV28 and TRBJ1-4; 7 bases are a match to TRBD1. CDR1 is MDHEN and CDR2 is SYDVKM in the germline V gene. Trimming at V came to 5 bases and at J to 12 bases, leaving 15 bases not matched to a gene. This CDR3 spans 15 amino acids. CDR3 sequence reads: CASSTGTAPGVELFF. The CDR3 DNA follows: TGTGCCAGCAGTACCGGGACAGCTCCAGGGGTGGAACTGTTTTTT. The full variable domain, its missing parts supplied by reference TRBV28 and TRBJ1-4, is DVKVTQSSRYLVKRTGEKVFLECVQDMDHENMFWYRQDPGLGLRLIYFSYDVKMKEKGDIPEGYSVSREKKERFSLILESASTNQTSMYLCASSTGTAPGVELFFGSGTQLSVL.

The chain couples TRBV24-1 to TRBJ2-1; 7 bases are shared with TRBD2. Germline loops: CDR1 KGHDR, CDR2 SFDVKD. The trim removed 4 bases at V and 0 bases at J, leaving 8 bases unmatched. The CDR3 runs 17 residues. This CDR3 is CATSDPLAGRSYNEQFF. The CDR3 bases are TGTGCCACCAGTGACCCTTTAGCGGGCCGCTCCTACAATGAGCAGTTCTTC.

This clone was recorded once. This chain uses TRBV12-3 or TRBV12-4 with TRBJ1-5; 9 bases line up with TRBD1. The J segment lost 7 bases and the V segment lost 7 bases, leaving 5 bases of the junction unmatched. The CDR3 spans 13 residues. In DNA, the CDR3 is TGTGCCAGCACCTGGGACAGGGAACAGCCCCAGCATTTT. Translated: CASTWDREQPQHF.

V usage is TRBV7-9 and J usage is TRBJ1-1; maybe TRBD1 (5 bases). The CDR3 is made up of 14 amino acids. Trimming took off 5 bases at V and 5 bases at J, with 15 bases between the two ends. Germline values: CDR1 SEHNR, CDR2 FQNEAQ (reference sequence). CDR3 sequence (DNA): TGTGCCAGCAGCCCCAGGGCTCTGGCAACTGAAGCTTTCTTT. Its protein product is CASSPRALATEAFF.

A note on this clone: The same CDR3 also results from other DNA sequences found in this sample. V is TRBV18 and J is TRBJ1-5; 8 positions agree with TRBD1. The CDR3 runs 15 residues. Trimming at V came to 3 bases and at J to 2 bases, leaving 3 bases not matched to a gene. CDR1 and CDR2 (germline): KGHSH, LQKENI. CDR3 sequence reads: CASSPTTGGNQPQHF. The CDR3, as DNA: TGTGCCAGCTCACCTACGACAGGGGGCAATCAGCCCCAGCATTTT.

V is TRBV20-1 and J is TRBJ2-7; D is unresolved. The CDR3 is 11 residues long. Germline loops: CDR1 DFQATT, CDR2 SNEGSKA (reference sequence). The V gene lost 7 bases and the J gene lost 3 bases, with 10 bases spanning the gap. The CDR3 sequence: CSVTVNYEQYF. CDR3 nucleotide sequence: TGCAGTGTTACGGTGAACTACGAGCAGTACTTC.

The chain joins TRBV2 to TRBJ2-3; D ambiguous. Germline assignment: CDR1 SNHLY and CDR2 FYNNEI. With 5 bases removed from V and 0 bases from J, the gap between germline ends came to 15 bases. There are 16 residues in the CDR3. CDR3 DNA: TGTGCCAGCAGTCCCTTGGGCAGCCGAAGCACAGATACGCAGTATTTT. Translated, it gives CASSPLGSRSTDTQYF.

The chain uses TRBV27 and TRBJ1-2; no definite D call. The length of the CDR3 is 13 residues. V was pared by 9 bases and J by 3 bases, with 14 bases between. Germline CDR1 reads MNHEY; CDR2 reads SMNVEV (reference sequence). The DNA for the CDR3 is TGTGCCAGTAGGCAATCCCTCTACTATGGCTACACCTTC. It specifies CASRQSLYYGYTF.

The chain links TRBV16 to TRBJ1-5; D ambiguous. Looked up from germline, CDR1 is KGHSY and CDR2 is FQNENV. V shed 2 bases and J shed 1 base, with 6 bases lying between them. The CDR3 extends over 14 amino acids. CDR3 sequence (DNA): TGTGCCAGCAGCCAAACGGACAGCAATCAGCCCCAGCATTTT. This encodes CASSQTDSNQPQHF.